Given below is one T cell receptor beta chain in context. Its antigen remains unidentified. Germline CDR1 and CDR2: SGHTA and FQGNSA. After removal of 5 bases from V and 8 bases from J, the junction contained 11 bases not matched to a gene. The CDR3 is made up of 14 amino acids. These data are taken from a study of T cell responses to AZD1222 COVID-19 vaccine. Study results and caveats: The study reported that nearly half of spike-specific TCRs target unmutated variant regions. Just six AZD1222 recipients tested seropositive at baseline. Compared with day 0, the breadth and depth of the Spike-specific TCR repertoire rose significantly after two doses of AZD1222. Across the whole spike, CD4 TCRs peaked at regions 160-218 and 743-854.

Assay: immunoSEQ multiplex PCR; the TCRdb copy retains only in-frame clones and omits some. The sample lists 50,000 to 65,000 clones, 90% to 95% occurring once. Sequences were derived from peripheral blood, sampled 28 days after the second dose of the MenACWY control vaccine. The rearrangement uses TRBV7-2 and TRBJ1-2; 7 bases align to TRBD1. This clonotype originated in an adult who received the MenACWY meningococcal vaccine as a control. CDR3 sequence reads: CASSTQTGTEGYTF. The DNA for the CDR3 is TGTGCCAGCAGCACACAGACAGGGACCGAAGGCTACACCTTC.